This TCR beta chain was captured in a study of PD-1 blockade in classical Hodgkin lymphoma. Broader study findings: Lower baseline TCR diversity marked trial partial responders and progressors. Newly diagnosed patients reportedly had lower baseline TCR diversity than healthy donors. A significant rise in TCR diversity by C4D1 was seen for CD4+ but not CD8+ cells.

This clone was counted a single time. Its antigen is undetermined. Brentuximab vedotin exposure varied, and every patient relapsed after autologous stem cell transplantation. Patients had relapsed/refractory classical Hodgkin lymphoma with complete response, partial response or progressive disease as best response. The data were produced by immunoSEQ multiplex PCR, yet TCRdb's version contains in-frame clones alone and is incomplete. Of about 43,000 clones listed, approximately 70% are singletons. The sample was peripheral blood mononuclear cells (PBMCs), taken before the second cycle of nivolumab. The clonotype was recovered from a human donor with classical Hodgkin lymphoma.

This CDR3 reads CASRIGQGANQPQHF. For the CDR3, the DNA is TGTGCCAGCAGAATCGGCCAGGGTGCGAATCAGCCCCAGCATTTT. The chain employs TRBV6-5 and TRBJ1-5; D possibly corresponds to TRBD1 (5 bases). Deletions cut 6 bases from V and 4 bases from J, with 16 bases between. CDR1 MNHEY and CDR2 SVGAGI come from the germline V gene. This CDR3 comprises 15 residues.